The TCR beta chain under discussion was sequenced for a study of control samples from healthy donors and cancer patients. The repertoire was sequenced with immunoSEQ multiplex PCR; TCRdb's copy has only in-frame clones and lacks some. The table has 100,000 to 150,000 clones, 85% to 95% seen once. CDR1 is SGDLS and CDR2 is YYNGEE in the germline V gene. CDR3 length: 13 amino acids. Unmatched junction bases numbered 4, after V lost 4 bases and J lost 5 bases. This TCR was recovered from a man aged 80 or over with head and neck cancer. This chain links TRBV9 with TRBJ1-2; the match to TRBD1 covers 8 bases. The sequenced sample consisted of PBMCs. The CDR3 is CASSPDREYGYTF. The CDR3 coding sequence is TGTGCCAGCAGCCCGGACAGGGAATATGGCTACACCTTC.